This T cell receptor beta chain was found in a study of blood T cells in healthy people across ages. This CDR3 spans 16 amino acids. Germline V gene sequence: CDR1 MNHEY, CDR2 SMNVEV (reference sequence). Unmatched junction bases numbered 6, after V lost 5 bases and J lost 0 bases. Together with a sample-barcoded 5' primer, a J-beta primer mix was included in a second PCR lasting roughly 6 to 12 cycles. TCRdb used MiXCR to reprocess the 5' RACE reads, holding one entry per CDR3 protein. The table has about 1 million distinct CDR3 sequences, around 43% seen once. Sequenced sample: blood. V and J are TRBV27 and TRBJ1-5, with 8 positions matching TRBD1. The TCR comes from a woman aged 55-70 years in good health. CDR3 in DNA: TGTGCCAGCAGTATCGGACAGGGACCTAGCAATCAGCCCCAGCATTTT. The encoded protein is CASSIGQGPSNQPQHF.